This T cell receptor beta chain derives from a study of cytomegalovirus exposure and HLA in healthy donors. The PCR was carried out with 60 Vbeta primers and 13 Jbeta primers. Sequencing used immunoSEQ multiplex PCR; TCRdb keeps in-frame clones, though not all of them. The sample holds about 160,000 clones, over 75% seen once. For this clone: Antigen specificity is unknown.

General study points: The authors listed some 150 TCR beta chains as cytomegalovirus-associated. Reports state that TCR beta sequences accurately predicted most subjects' HLA-A and HLA-B alleles. A later analysis linked around 17,000 TCR beta sequences to HLA alleles at 0.05 false discovery rate. As a later analysis revealed, most CMV-associated TCR beta chains appeared HLA-restricted.

Germline lookup yields CDR1 SGDLS and CDR2 YYNGEE. V was clipped by 4 bases and J by 5 bases, with 22 bases between them. CDR3 length: 16 amino acids. The sample comprised PBMCs. The chain joins TRBV9 to TRBJ2-7; TRBD1 is a possible D gene (5 bases). This clonotype originated in a woman between 18 and 29 years old in good health and CMV-seronegative. The DNA of the CDR3 is TGTGCCAGCAGCCCCCAGGGCCAGGCCGCGGTCCACGAGCAGTACTTC. It specifies CASSPQGQAAVHEQYF.